A selection of T cell receptor beta chains follows, all from one sample in a study of regulatory T cells in long-lasting Graves disease. One entry per CDR3 protein results from TCRdb running MiXCR on the multiplex PCR reads. Found here are around 460,000 distinct CDR3 sequences, roughly 21% of them singletons; the top ten hold roughly 7%. Sequencing was performed on peripheral blood mononuclear cells (PBMCs), taken when the disease was refractory, from a patient treated with antithyroid drugs. The receptors originated from a female donor with Graves disease. The CDR3 runs from the conserved cysteine through the conserved F or W.

V gene	J gene	CDR3 protein
TRBV29-1	TRBJ1-1	CSVQDRMNTEAFF
TRBV7-2	TRBJ1-2	CASSLGGDSLSYTF
TRBV2	TRBJ1-2	CASSESSYGYTF
TRBV7-2	TRBJ2-7	CASSSDRLYEQYF
TRBV6-1	TRBJ1-5	CASRIGGPNQPQHF
TRBV10-3	TRBJ1-3	CAISESQVLSGNTIYF
TRBV12-3/TRBV12-4	TRBJ2-7	CASSRTSGRIYEQYF
TRBV10-3	TRBJ1-1	CAISDPGATEAFF
TRBV12-3/TRBV12-4	TRBJ2-2	CASSLGHREAGELFF
TRBV6-1	TRBJ1-1	CASKLSTTNTEAFF
TRBV24-1	TRBJ2-3	CATSDFDRGPDTQYF
TRBV2	TRBJ2-7	CASSEAAGFSYEQYF
TRBV28	TRBJ1-2	CASSFHPGGYGYTF